Included here is one T cell receptor (beta chain) sequence, with context. Study processing details: Scientists estimated how many nucleated cells there were by amplifying reference gene primers. Profiling relied on immunoSEQ multiplex PCR, and the TCRdb table lists in-frame clones only, not all of them. Clonal size and the V and J genes are those of that table, whereas D and trimming came from the DNA. The table includes about 190,000 clones, approximately 86% detected once. These data originate in a study of blood T cell repertoires in COVID-19. As for the study in general: T cells, B-cell-depleted T cells, or PBMCs supplied cDNA or gDNA.

This CDR3 has 17 residues. The trim removed 1 base at V and 3 bases at J, leaving 9 bases unmatched. From germline, CDR1 is MGHRA and CDR2 YSYEKL. The chain is built from TRBV4-1 and TRBJ1-5; 7 nucleotides match TRBD1. Sequencing used peripheral blood. The clonotype was recovered from a man under 40 with acute or convalescent COVID-19. In DNA, the CDR3 is TGCGCCAGCAGCCAAGGTGGCAGGGGGGTCCTCAATCAGCCCCAGCATTTT. Amino acid sequence: CASSQGGRGVLNQPQHF.